The 20 T cell receptor beta chains below were found in one sample sequenced in a study of blood T cell repertoires in COVID-19. Method: immunoSEQ multiplex PCR; TCRdb's copy keeps in-frame clones and lacks some. Of more than 200,000 clones listed, roughly 89% were seen once; the top ten hold 4.1%. The specimen sequenced was PBMCs or T cells enriched from blood (not recorded which). All receptors derive from a woman aged 25 to 39 who had recovered from COVID-19.

The V call is TRBV6-5, the J call TRBJ2-5; 8 nucleotides align to TRBD1. The CDR3 is made up of 16 amino acids. V trimming: 4 bases; J trimming: 4 bases; junction bases outside the gene matches: 11. Germline assignment: CDR1 MNHEY and CDR2 SVGAGI. As DNA, the CDR3 is TGTGCCAGCAGTTCAAGCGACAGGGGCGGTGTAGAGACCCAGTACTTC. This codes for CASSSSDRGGVETQYF.

The V and J genes are TRBV6-5 and TRBJ2-7, with D possibly matching TRBD2 (6 bases). Trimming cost V 6 bases and J 5 bases, with 17 bases left between them. This CDR3 spans 14 amino acids. Germline loops: CDR1 MNHEY, CDR2 SVGAGI. CDR3 nucleotides: TGTGCCAGCAGGACCGGCGGGGTGGCGGACGAGCAGTACTTC. Translation gives CASRTGGVADEQYF.

The genes are TRBV28 and TRBJ1-3; no definite D call. Germline CDR1 is MDHEN and CDR2 is SYDVKM. This CDR3 spans 12 amino acids. Trimming pared 10 bases from V and 0 bases from J, leaving 7 bases between. The CDR3, as DNA: TGTGCCACCCGGAGCTCTGGAAACACCATATATTTT. Its translation is CATRSSGNTIYF.

In DNA form, the CDR3 reads TGTGCCAGCTCACCGGGCACCAATCAGCCCCAGCATTTT. Encoded protein: CASSPGTNQPQHF. V usage is TRBV18 and J usage is TRBJ1-5; no clear D. Between the trimmed V and J ends, which lost 3 bases and 3 bases, there was a span of 6 bases. Germline V gene sequence: CDR1 KGHSH, CDR2 LQKENI. This CDR3 is 13 amino acids long.

The table lists this clone with a few counts. The chain uses TRBV5-6 and TRBJ1-3, with TRBD1 matching over 9 bases. The germline gives CDR1 SGHDT, CDR2 YYEEEE. The junction had 9 bases not matched to a gene; V was cut back by 0 bases and J by 2 bases. This CDR3 has 18 residues. CDR3 in DNA: TGTGCCAGCAGCTTGGCCGGGACAGGGTGGGTCACTGGAAACACCATATATTTT. As protein: CASSLAGTGWVTGNTIYF.

The V gene is TRBV19, the J gene TRBJ1-1, with 11 bases fitting TRBD1. Germline V gene data show CDR1 as LNHDA and CDR2 as SQIVND (reference sequence). This CDR3 comprises 16 residues. Trimming took 7 bases from V and 5 from J; bases not matched to a gene: 12. CDR3 region: CASTLYPGTGGTEAFF. The DNA of the CDR3 is TGTGCCAGTACCCTATATCCCGGGACAGGGGGGACTGAAGCTTTCTTT.

Only a few counts were recorded for this clone. The chain couples TRBV4-3 to TRBJ2-7, with a tentative D call TRBD1 (6 bases). Trimming left V 1 base short and J 6 bases short, with 16 bases between. This CDR3 contains 15 residues. CDR1 is LGHNA and CDR2 is YSLEER in the germline V gene. CDR3 residues: CASSQGLRGSSEQYF. In DNA form, the CDR3 reads TGCGCCAGCAGCCAAGGTCTCAGGGGCTCGAGCGAGCAGTACTTC.

The CDR3 nucleotides are TGTGCCAGCAGCTTTAGCCGAGAACTAGCGGTCCCTAACAATGAGCAGTTCTTC. Its protein is CASSFSRELAVPNNEQFF. The chain joins TRBV7-6 to TRBJ2-1, with 8 positions matching TRBD2. V shed 3 bases, J shed 5 bases, and the junction held 15 bases outside the gene matches. This CDR3 region has 18 residues. Germline-derived CDR1 and CDR2 are SGHVS and FNYEAQ.

This rearrangement joins TRBV11-3 to TRBJ2-1; D is possibly TRBD1 (6 bases). Germline V lookup: CDR1 SGHNT, CDR2 YENEEA. With 5 bases removed from V and 5 bases from J, the gap between germline ends came to 13 bases. This CDR3 contains 14 residues. CDR3 DNA sequence: TGTGCCAGCAGCAACTCCAGGGGTGACAATGAGCAGTTCTTC. Amino acid sequence: CASSNSRGDNEQFF.

J is TRBJ1-1 and V is TRBV7-9; no clear D gene. The V end was cut by 4 bases, the J end by 4 bases, with 22 bases between. Germline CDR1 SEHNR, CDR2 FQNEAQ (reference sequence). The CDR3 extends over 17 amino acids. CDR3 residues: CASSSGVGVYSGTEAFF. The CDR3 DNA reads as TGTGCCAGCAGCTCCGGGGTTGGCGTCTATTCAGGCACTGAAGCTTTCTTT.

This clone showed up just a few times. The chain links TRBV18 to TRBJ1-1; D is uncertain. V was cut by 0 bases and J by 4 bases, with 12 bases left in between. This CDR3 has 15 residues. From germline, CDR1 is KGHSH and CDR2 LQKENI. CDR3 amino acids: CASSPPGKGGTEAFF. The CDR3 DNA reads TGTGCCAGCTCACCACCCGGGAAGGGCGGCACTGAAGCTTTCTTT.

The rearrangement uses TRBV7-9 and TRBJ1-4; 7 positions match TRBD1. Trimming removed 5 bases from V and 13 bases from J; junction bases left unmatched: 13. There are 14 residues in the CDR3. CDR1 is SEHNR, CDR2 FQNEAQ, per germline (reference sequence). The CDR3: CASSLATNRDRLFF. The CDR3 DNA follows: TGTGCCAGCAGCCTCGCCACCAACCGGGACAGACTGTTTTTT.

The J gene is TRBJ2-1, the V gene TRBV24-1; TRBD1 matches at 8 bases. J lost 10 bases, V lost 10 bases, and 11 bases had no gene match. Germline assignment: CDR1 KGHDR and CDR2 SFDVKD. The CDR3 has 13 amino acids. In nucleotides, the CDR3 is TGTGCCACTAAACCTACAGGGGGAGGCGAGCAGTTCTTC. It is translated as CATKPTGGGEQFF.

This chain uses TRBV13 with TRBJ1-6; TRBD1 is a possible D gene (6 bases). Germline lookup yields CDR1 PRHDT and CDR2 FYEKMQ (reference sequence). This CDR3 is 18 amino acids long. Trimming took 4 bases from V and 10 from J, leaving 26 bases between them. CDR3 nucleotides: TGTGCCAGCAGCTCCACGCCCAATGGTCTGGGGGCCTTCTCACCCCTCCACTTT. Translated, it gives CASSSTPNGLGAFSPLHF.

The V call is TRBV7-9, the J call TRBJ1-2; the D is unclear. V lost 5 bases and J lost 2, with 15 bases in between. Germline-derived CDR1 and CDR2 are SEHNR and FQNEAQ (reference sequence). The CDR3 loop spans 15 amino acids. The CDR3 coding sequence is TGTGCCAGCAGCCAAATGATCCTGCAGAACTATGGCTACACCTTC. Translation: CASSQMILQNYGYTF.

V and J are TRBV11-2 and TRBJ1-6, with D possibly matching TRBD1 (5 bases). The CDR3 runs 16 residues. Germline lookup yields CDR1 SGHAT and CDR2 FQNNGV. V lost 7 bases and J lost 2, with 15 bases in between. CDR3: CASNRGGGAYNSPLHF. The CDR3 DNA reads as TGTGCCAGCAACAGAGGCGGGGGGGCCTATAATTCACCCCTCCACTTT.

This chain connects TRBV27 to TRBJ2-1, with TRBD2 identical over 11 bases. This CDR3 comprises 18 residues. Germline trimming cut 4 bases from V and 2 bases from J; bases unmatched to any gene: 10. CDR1 and CDR2 (germline): MNHEY, SMNVEV (reference sequence). The CDR3 protein is CASSSLTSGNTPYNEQFF. CDR3 nucleotide sequence: TGTGCCAGCAGTTCCTTGACTAGCGGGAATACCCCCTACAATGAGCAGTTCTTC.

This chain links TRBV28 with TRBJ1-1; TRBD1 aligns across 8 bases. V lost 6 bases to trimming and J lost 6 bases; unmatched junction nucleotides: 15. The germline V gene encodes CDR1 MDHEN and CDR2 SYDVKM. This CDR3 has 16 amino acids. The CDR3 is CASRIHRQGFGSEAFF. Written as DNA, the CDR3 is TGTGCCAGCAGAATCCACCGACAGGGGTTTGGTTCTGAAGCTTTCTTT.

A remark on this clone: Different DNA sequences within this sample yield the same CDR3. The chain recombines TRBV5-1 with TRBJ1-5, with D unclear. Germline CDR1 is SGHRS and CDR2 is YFSETQ. The CDR3 runs to 13 residues. Trimming removed 0 bases at V and 3 bases at J, with 4 bases between. The CDR3 bases are TGCGCCAGCAGCTTGGAGCACAATCAGCCCCAGCATTTT. It codes for CASSLEHNQPQHF.

The V and J genes are TRBV28 and TRBJ1-1; TRBD1 aligns across 7 bases. V lost 2 bases, J lost 10 bases, and 13 bases stayed unmatched. The CDR3 loop spans 15 amino acids. The germline V gene has CDR1 MDHEN and CDR2 SYDVKM. CDR3 sequence (DNA): TGTGCCAGCAGTTTAGGATCTGGGACAGACGGAGGAGCTTTCTTT. Protein sequence: CASSLGSGTDGGAFF. The variable domain in full, with the rest retrieved from reference TRBV28 and TRBJ1-1, is DVKVTQSSRYLVKRTGEKVFLECVQDMDHENMFWYRQDPGLGLRLIYFSYDVKMKEKGDIPEGYSVSREKKERFSLILESASTNQTSMYLCASSLGSGTDGGAFFGQGTRLTVV.